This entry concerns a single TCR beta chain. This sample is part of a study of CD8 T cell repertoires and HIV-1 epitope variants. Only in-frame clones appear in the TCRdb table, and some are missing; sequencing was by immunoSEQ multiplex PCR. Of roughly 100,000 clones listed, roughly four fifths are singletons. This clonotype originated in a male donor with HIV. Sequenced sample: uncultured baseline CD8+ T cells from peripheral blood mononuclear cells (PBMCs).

CDR3 sequence: CASTPTSTNEKLFF. The CDR3 DNA reads TGCGCCAGCACCCCGACTTCAACTAATGAAAAACTGTTTTTT. The J gene is TRBJ1-4, the V gene TRBV5-1, with no clear D. CDR1 and CDR2 (germline): SGHRS, YFSETQ. Trimming took off 6 bases at V and 0 bases at J, with 9 bases between the two ends. CDR3 length: 14 residues.